Given below is one TCR beta chain in context. This clone was observed once. The antigen it recognizes is unknown. No much larger clone is present one base from it, and per-base qualities are unavailable. The sample is drawn from a study of blood T cell repertoires in COVID-19 (dated by TCRdb to between 2020 and 2021). Broadly, across the study: Collaborator samples came from the United States, Italy and Spain and covered acute and convalescent phases of COVID-19. The material from the prospective study consisted of cDNA or gDNA derived from T cells, B-cell-depleted T cells, or PBMCs. Subjects who had been exposed to COVID-19, were actively infected with it, or had recovered from it provided the deeply sampled blood TCRbeta repertoires that made up the dataset. The repertoires were released in a freely available public database meant as a resource for research on the immune response to SARS-CoV-2. The samples were drawn from two sources: the first 160 participants of the ongoing ImmuneRACE study, and approximately 1,300 subjects contributed by 6 global collaborators. Nearly every sample came with metadata listing a de-identified subject ID, COVID-19 status, age in years and sex. HLA class I and class II types, where available, came from metadata supplied by the sample provider rather than from assay-based typing. Results the study describes overall, beyond this receptor: Clinical and demographic metadata were provided uncurated, with the amount varying by source and participant.

Enrolling through a virtual design, the prospective study's participants ranged in age from roughly 18 to 100 years and lived across around 25 United States geographic areas. Cohort assignment in the prospective study relied on participant-reported clinical history from a screening survey and a study questionnaire. ImmuneRACE Cohort 3 recovered participants were defined by two consecutive negative NP/OP PCR tests, healthcare professional clearance, or symptom resolution. In the prospective study, whole blood, serum and a nasopharyngeal or oropharyngeal swab were collected from each participant by mobile phlebotomists. Prospective study participants could optionally give additional blood draws and questionnaires over an approximately 2-month period. Before DNA extraction, blood samples from the prospective study were shipped at room temperature or frozen. TCRbeta CDR3 regions were amplified from genomic DNA using the immunoSEQ Assay, a bias-controlled multiplex PCR. The authors processed their data as follows. The number of nucleated cells in each sample was estimated by amplification of reference gene primers within the assay. To quantify the absolute abundance of each unique TCRbeta CDR3 rearrangement, sequence reads were collapsed and filtered. For each sample, productive Simpson clonality was calculated by taking the square root of Simpson's diversity index across productive rearrangements. Held by TCRdb, this immuneACCESS table contains in-frame sequences only and omits some clones. Under half of the omission traces to an unresolved V gene where checked; the cause of the rest is unknown. V, J and clone size are those of that table, while D and trimming were read from the DNA. The sample table holds roughly 290,000 clones, of which over 75% were seen once. Around 2.2% of the sample rests with the top ten.

This receptor was identified in a man between 25 and 39 years old who had recovered from COVID-19. Input material: PBMCs or T cells enriched from blood (not recorded which).

The bases read TGTGCCAGCAGTCAAGGGACAGGGACAGGAAACACCATATATTTT. Translation gives CASSQGTGTGNTIYF. The V and J genes are TRBV27 and TRBJ1-3, with 9 central nucleotides matching TRBD1. Reading from cysteine to phenylalanine, the CDR3 counts 15 amino acids. Here the CDR3 DNA is all that survives: 45 bases in frame from base 1. The germline V gene (reference sequence) supplies CDR1 MNHEY and CDR2 SMNVEV. Trimming leaves V shorter by 5 bases and J shorter by 4 bases, with the junction holding 6 bases beyond the gene matches.